This passage covers 27 T cell receptor beta chains from one sample sequenced in a study of spatial heterogeneity in lung cancer. Time point noted: sample taken at primary tumor resection. Each CDR3 protein is one row after TCRdb ran MiXCR on the 5' RACE reads. The data show 8,000 to 9,500 distinct CDR3 sequences, around 7% seen once. General study points: How many expanded intratumoral alpha and beta TCRs were present tracked the tumor mutation count, which was a count of nonsynonymous mutations.

For these TCRs, the target antigens are not known. The sample consisted of lung tumor tissue, taken at surgery. All receptors come from a male donor with early-stage non-small cell lung cancer.

This clonotype was observed at least ten times. V gene TRBV20-1 combines with J gene TRBJ1-3, with D unclear. Germline-derived CDR1 and CDR2 are DFQATT and SNEGSKA (reference sequence). This CDR3 spans 14 amino acids. V dropped 2 bases and J dropped 0 bases, with 8 bases sitting between them. Here the CDR3 DNA reads TGCAGTGCTAGACCTTACAACTCTGGAAACACCATATATTTT. Encoded protein: CSARPYNSGNTIYF.

This clonotype was detected many times. The chain has TRBV20-1 and TRBJ1-1; D gene ambiguous. The CDR3 consists of 11 residues. Trimming shortened V by 3 bases and J by 0 bases, and 2 bases separated the two germline ends. Germline CDR1 reads DFQATT; CDR2 reads SNEGSKA (reference sequence). The CDR3 DNA follows: TGCAGTGCTAGGCTGAACACTGAAGCTTTCTTT. Translated, it gives CSARLNTEAFF.

Relative to its sample, this clonotype is medium-sized. The chain combines TRBV7-2 with TRBJ2-2; 13 positions match TRBD2. The CDR3 is 19 residues long. CDR1 and CDR2 from the germline V gene are SGHTA and FQGNSA. With V trimmed by 1 base and J by 10 bases, 15 bases remained unmatched. In nucleotides, the CDR3 is TGTGCCAGCAGCTTAGGTGCATCGGGACTAGCGGGGCTGGGAGAGGAGCTGTTTTTT. Amino acids: CASSLGASGLAGLGEELFF.

Within the sample, this clonotype is medium-sized. The chain carries TRBV18 and TRBJ1-5; D is undetermined. V was trimmed by 2 bases and J by 1 base, leaving 6 bases between them. CDR3 length: 14 residues. Looked up from germline, CDR1 is KGHSH and CDR2 is LQKENI. The CDR3 reads CASSPGFSNQPQHF. In DNA, the CDR3 is TGTGCCAGCTCACCAGGGTTCAGCAATCAGCCCCAGCATTTT.

This clonotype turned up a few times. DNA for the CDR3: TGTGCCAGCAGTTGGGGGACGGTGTACAATGAGCAGTTCTTC. Its protein is CASSWGTVYNEQFF. The V and J genes are TRBV6-6 and TRBJ2-1, with D tentatively TRBD1 or TRBD2 (5 bases each). Trimming removed 4 bases at V and 4 bases at J, with 11 bases between. Germline CDR1 and CDR2: MNHNY and SVGAGI (reference sequence). The CDR3 spans 14 residues.

This clonotype is deemed medium-sized. The chain combines TRBV11-2 with TRBJ1-2; 10 positions match TRBD1. The CDR3 consists of 14 residues. Germline-derived CDR1 and CDR2 are SGHAT and FQNNGV. V shed 5 bases, J shed 7 bases, and the junction held 7 bases outside the gene matches. The CDR3 DNA sequence: TGTGCCAGCAGCCTACGACAGGGGGCCTCTGGCTACACCTTC. This codes for CASSLRQGASGYTF.

The CDR3 sequence: CSGWARQGETQYF. The DNA of the CDR3 is TGCAGCGGTTGGGCGCGACAGGGGGAGACCCAGTACTTC. The gene calls are TRBV29-1 and TRBJ2-5; the match to TRBD1 covers 8 bases. The junction had 9 bases not matched to a gene; V was cut back by 7 bases and J by 5 bases. This CDR3 comprises 13 residues. Germline V gene data show CDR1 as SQVTM and CDR2 as ANQGSEA.

This clonotype is judged medium-sized. The chain is built from TRBV3-1 and TRBJ1-1; the D is unclear. Germline CDR1 is LGHDT and CDR2 is YNNKEL (reference sequence). The CDR3 extends over 13 amino acids. The V end was cut by 5 bases, the J end by 6 bases, with 13 bases between. CDR3 protein: CASSGREESEAFF. The DNA of the CDR3 is TGTGCCAGCAGCGGAAGGGAAGAGTCTGAAGCTTTCTTT. Filled out from reference TRBV3-1 and TRBJ1-1, the complete variable domain reads DTAVSQTPKYLVTQMGNDKSIKCEQNLGHDTMYWYKQDSKKFLKIMFSYNNKELIINETVPNRFSPKSPDKAHLNLHINSLELGDSAVYFCASSGREESEAFFGQGTRLTVV.

This clonotype was seen many times. V usage is TRBV7-9 and J usage is TRBJ2-7, with D uncertain. This CDR3 region has 14 residues. Per germline, CDR1 SEHNR and CDR2 FQNEAQ (reference sequence). The germline V and J ends were trimmed by 2 bases and 3 bases, with 11 bases remaining between them. The CDR3 DNA is TGTGCCAGCAGCTTAAATTCAGGAAGCTACGAGCAGTACTTC. Protein sequence: CASSLNSGSYEQYF.

Many counts were recorded for this clonotype. CDR3 in amino acids: CSAVGGAVNYGYTF. CDR3 nucleotide sequence: TGCAGTGCTGTTGGGGGGGCTGTGAACTATGGCTACACCTTC. The rearrangement links TRBV20-1 to TRBJ1-2; D is possibly TRBD1 (6 bases). Germline CDR1 and CDR2: DFQATT and SNEGSKA (reference sequence). V lost 5 bases to trimming and J lost 2 bases, with 15 bases between them. This CDR3 spans 14 amino acids.

The J gene is TRBJ2-7, the V gene TRBV5-5; 10 positions match TRBD1. This CDR3 has 15 residues. V trimming: 3 bases; J trimming: 4 bases; junction bases outside the gene matches: 7. Looked up from germline, CDR1 is SGHKS and CDR2 is YYEKEE (reference sequence). Here the CDR3 reads CASSSTGTGVYEQYF. CDR3 coding DNA: TGTGCCAGCAGCTCTACCGGGACAGGGGTGTACGAGCAGTACTTC.

Points on this clonotype: With a much larger clone just one base away, this may be a read error. The genes are TRBV28 and TRBJ2-3; the D is unclear. Germline CDR1 MDHEN, CDR2 SYDVKM. The CDR3 totals 12 residues. This CDR3 reads CVSRPLTDTQYF. Written as DNA, the CDR3 is TGTGTCAGCAGGCCACTCACAGATACGCAGTATTTT.

By sample fraction, this clonotype is medium-sized. The rearrangement joins TRBV29-1 to TRBJ2-3; the D gene is possibly TRBD2 (6 bases). CDR3 length: 13 amino acids. Germline lookup yields CDR1 SQVTM and CDR2 ANQGSEA. V was shortened by 7 bases and J by 4 bases, with 15 bases between the two germline ends. CDR3 DNA sequence: TGCAGCGCCGTAGTCGCTAGCGCAGATACGCAGTATTTT. Translating it yields CSAVVASADTQYF.

This clonotype ranks as medium-sized. The CDR3 DNA sequence: TGCGCCAGCAGCGTTTCGGGACAGCCCAATCAGCCCCAGCATTTT. This translates into CASSVSGQPNQPQHF. The chain combines TRBV5-1 with TRBJ1-5; 7 nucleotides match TRBD1. This CDR3 is 15 amino acids long. With 4 bases clipped from V and 3 bases from J, the junction kept 7 bases outside the gene matches. Germline V gives CDR1 SGHRS, CDR2 YFSETQ.

This clonotype was counted many times. This chain joins TRBV7-2 and TRBJ2-7; D not certain. V was cut by 5 bases and J by 3 bases, with 11 bases left in between. Germline CDR1 is SGHTA and CDR2 is FQGNSA. The length of the CDR3 is 13 residues. The CDR3 DNA sequence: TGTGCCAGCAGCCAGAGGTCCCACTACGAGCAGTACTTC. It is translated as CASSQRSHYEQYF.

The rearrangement uses TRBV7-9 and TRBJ2-5; no clear D. Trimming shortened V by 3 bases and J by 7 bases, and 15 bases separated the two germline ends. The CDR3 runs to 14 residues. Germline CDR1 SEHNR, CDR2 FQNEAQ (reference sequence). The CDR3, as DNA: TGTGCCAGCAGCTTGCTCCGCGGCTCCGGGACCCAGTACTTC. Its translation is CASSLLRGSGTQYF.

This clonotype was found many times. This chain connects TRBV7-8 to TRBJ2-5; D could derive from TRBD1 or TRBD2 (5 bases each). The germline V gene encodes CDR1 SGHVS and CDR2 FQNEAQ. The CDR3 is 13 residues long. Trimming took off 7 bases at V and 2 bases at J, with 11 bases between the two ends. CDR3 DNA sequence: TGTGCCAGCACCAGGGACGGTCAAGAGACCCAGTACTTC. Its protein is CASTRDGQETQYF. Full variable domain (remainder filled in from reference TRBV7-8 and TRBJ2-5): GAGVSQSPRYKVAKRGQDVALRCDPISGHVSLFWYQQALGQGPEFLTYFQNEAQLDKSGLPSDRFFAERPEGSVSTLKIQRTQQEDSAVYLCASTRDGQETQYFGPGTRLLVL.

By frequency in the sample, this clonotype is hyperexpanded (1% or more). The chain has TRBV2 and TRBJ2-4; 9 bases match TRBD1. The ends lost 8 bases at V and 3 bases at J; junction bases unmatched: 2. CDR3 length: 13 residues. The germline V gene encodes CDR1 SNHLY and CDR2 FYNNEI. The CDR3 DNA follows: TGTGCCAGCTTGGACAGGGGCAAAAACATTCAGTACTTC. This gives the protein CASLDRGKNIQYF.

The chain is built from TRBV6-5 and TRBJ2-2; D gene uncertain. This CDR3 contains 15 residues. Germline-derived CDR1 and CDR2 are MNHEY and SVGAGI. The V gene lost 6 bases and the J gene lost 2 bases, with 13 bases spanning the gap. CDR3 nucleotide sequence: TGTGCCAGCAGCCGTGATGAACCTAACACCGGGGAGCTGTTTTTT. It encodes CASSRDEPNTGELFF.

This clonotype was counted many times. The CDR3 nucleotides are TGTGCCAGCAGCTCCGGCACAGATACGCAGTATTTT. Amino acids: CASSSGTDTQYF. The chain couples TRBV6-2 or TRBV6-3 to TRBJ2-3; D gene unclear. The CDR3 runs 12 residues. Germline V gene data show CDR1 as MNHEY and CDR2 as SVGEGT. V lost 6 bases to trimming and J lost 1 base, with 5 bases between them.

This clonotype was observed many times. The rearrangement joins TRBV19 to TRBJ1-5; D unclear. Per germline, CDR1 LNHDA and CDR2 SQIVND (reference sequence). Trimming pared 7 bases from V and 4 bases from J, leaving 14 bases between. The CDR3 runs 14 residues. CDR3 in amino acids: CASISGGYNQPQHF. In DNA, the CDR3 is TGTGCCAGTATATCGGGAGGCTATAATCAGCCCCAGCATTTT. The whole variable domain, remainder taken from reference TRBV19 and TRBJ1-5, is DGGITQSPKYLFRKEGQNVTLSCEQNLNHDAMYWYRQDPGQGLRLIYYSQIVNDFQKGDIAEGYSVSREKKESFPLTVTSAQKNPTAFYLCASISGGYNQPQHFGDGTRLSIL.

This chain joins TRBV28 and TRBJ2-7; 12 positions agree with TRBD2. In germline, CDR1 is MDHEN, CDR2 SYDVKM. Trimming cost V 6 bases and J 5 bases; bases outside gene matches: 5. The length of the CDR3 is 14 residues. The CDR3 coding sequence is TGTGCCAGCAGACTAGCGGGAGGCCCCCACGAGCAGTACTTC. As protein: CASRLAGGPHEQYF.

This clonotype occurred a few times. The chain carries TRBV6-5 and TRBJ2-1; 9 bases are a match to TRBD1. Per germline, CDR1 MNHEY and CDR2 SVGAGI. The length of the CDR3 is 15 residues. Germline trimming cut 6 bases from V and 7 bases from J; bases unmatched to any gene: 10. The CDR3 DNA is TGTGCCAGCAGAAAAGGACAGGGGACCAGGAATGAGCAGTTCTTC. Translating it yields CASRKGQGTRNEQFF.

The chain links TRBV2 to TRBJ1-5, with a tentative D call TRBD1 (6 bases). Germline V lookup: CDR1 SNHLY, CDR2 FYNNEI. Trimming cost V 6 bases and J 7 bases, with 13 bases left between them. CDR3 length: 13 amino acids. In nucleotides, the CDR3 is TGTGCCAGCAGAACACAGGGTGTACAGCCCCAGCATTTT. This encodes CASRTQGVQPQHF.

This clonotype appeared many times. J is TRBJ2-2 and V is TRBV3-1; D is tentatively TRBD1 or TRBD2 (5 bases each). CDR3 size: 16 residues. With 4 bases removed from V and 5 bases from J, the gap between germline ends came to 17 bases. Germline V gives CDR1 LGHDT, CDR2 YNNKEL (reference sequence). The CDR3 nucleotides read TGTGCCAGCAGCCGAGGGGTCCCGGGACGGACCGGGGAGCTGTTTTTT. Translating it yields CASSRGVPGRTGELFF.

This clonotype was observed at least ten times. The chain is built from TRBV28 and TRBJ1-4; D gene unclear. Germline CDR1 is MDHEN and CDR2 is SYDVKM. The CDR3 spans 13 residues. The germline V and J ends were trimmed by 2 bases and 8 bases, with 9 bases remaining between them. This CDR3 is CASSLPGREKLFF. The CDR3 nucleotides read TGTGCCAGCAGTTTACCCGGGAGGGAAAAACTGTTTTTT.

This clonotype was recorded a few times. This may be a read error: a much more frequent sequence differs by one nucleotide. The rearrangement joins TRBV14 to TRBJ2-2; D gene ambiguous. The germline V gene has CDR1 SGHDN and CDR2 FVKESK. V dropped 1 base and J dropped 4 bases, with 7 bases sitting between them. The CDR3 totals 14 residues. This chain's CDR3 is CASSQATGTGELFF. In nucleotides, the CDR3 is TGTGCCAGCAGCCAAGCGACGGGCACCGGGGAGCTGTTTTTT.